A single sample is the source of the 12 T cell receptor beta chains below, sequenced in a study of control samples from healthy donors and cancer patients. Clones were sequenced by immunoSEQ multiplex PCR, and TCRdb holds only the in-frame ones, with some missing. The data contain 100,000 to 150,000 clones, around 87% of them singletons. The specimen was blood. All receptors derive from a man in his 60s in good health.

Only a few counts were recorded for this clone. The chain combines TRBV27 with TRBJ1-1; 9 bases align to TRBD1. V shed 7 bases, J shed 5 bases, and the junction held 8 bases outside the gene matches. From germline, CDR1 is MNHEY and CDR2 SMNVEV (reference sequence). The CDR3 covers 14 residues. CDR3 sequence: CASTPETGGTEAFF. The CDR3 DNA follows: TGTGCCAGCACCCCCGAGACAGGGGGGACTGAAGCTTTCTTT.

V gene TRBV5-6 combines with J gene TRBJ1-2; perhaps TRBD1 as D (5 bases). Germline V gene data show CDR1 as SGHDT and CDR2 as YYEEEE. V shed 4 bases and J shed 7 bases, with 23 bases lying between them. CDR3 length: 16 residues. DNA for the CDR3: TGTGCCAGCAGCCCTGTGGGGCGTTCCCCCTTATCTGGCTACACCTTC. It translates to CASSPVGRSPLSGYTF.

This clone was observed a few times. The chain combines TRBV25-1 with TRBJ2-7; D may be TRBD1 or TRBD2 (5 bases each). The V end was cut by 7 bases, the J end by 2 bases, with 12 bases between. Germline CDR1 and CDR2: MGHDK and SYGVNS. CDR3 size: 13 residues. The chain's CDR3 is CASTPGPPYEQYF. In DNA, the CDR3 is TGTGCCAGCACTCCGGGGCCCCCCTACGAGCAGTACTTC.

The chain uses TRBV9 and TRBJ2-3, with D perhaps matching TRBD1 (6 bases). The V gene's germline CDR1 is SGDLS and CDR2 YYNGEE. CDR3 size: 17 residues. V was trimmed by 3 bases and J by 2 bases, leaving 19 bases between them. CDR3 in amino acids: CASSARRNRAITDTQYF. The CDR3 bases are TGTGCCAGCAGCGCCCGCCGGAACAGGGCAATCACAGATACGCAGTATTTT.

The rearrangement uses TRBV30 and TRBJ1-6, with 7 bases identical to TRBD1. Germline CDR1 and CDR2: GTSNPN and SVGIG (reference sequence). The CDR3 sequence is 15 residues long. The J segment lost 4 bases and the V segment lost 2 bases, leaving 5 bases of the junction unmatched. The CDR3 loop is CAWSPGTVYNSPLHF. The CDR3 DNA follows: TGTGCCTGGAGTCCCGGGACAGTATATAATTCACCCCTCCACTTT.

The chain couples TRBV2 to TRBJ1-5, with D uncertain. V was trimmed by 3 bases and J by 2 bases, leaving 8 bases between them. This CDR3 has 14 residues. Germline assignment: CDR1 SNHLY and CDR2 FYNNEI. The CDR3 region is CASSDRSGNQPQHF. In nucleotides, the CDR3 is TGTGCCAGCAGTGACCGTTCCGGCAATCAGCCCCAGCATTTT.

The rearrangement joins TRBV7-3 to TRBJ2-5, with 8 bases that match TRBD2. After removal of 3 bases from V and 4 bases from J, the junction contained 1 base not matched to a gene. Germline-derived CDR1 and CDR2 are SGHTA and FQGTGA. CDR3 length: 13 residues. The CDR3 DNA sequence: TGTGCCAGCAGCTTTGGACTAGCAGAGACCCAGTACTTC. Protein product: CASSFGLAETQYF.

V usage is TRBV12-3 or TRBV12-4 and J usage is TRBJ1-2, with D tentatively TRBD1 (6 bases). The length of the CDR3 is 12 residues. V lost 6 bases, J lost 7 bases, and 12 bases lay in between. The CDR3 reads CASSPGTLGYTF. The CDR3 DNA reads as TGTGCCAGCAGCCCCGGGACACTTGGCTACACCTTC.

The chain joins TRBV18 to TRBJ2-2; D remains unclear. The CDR3 sequence is 16 residues long. Germline V gene sequence: CDR1 KGHSH, CDR2 LQKENI. V lost 3 bases and J lost 2, with 13 bases in between. CDR3 coding DNA: TGTGCCAGCTCACCTTCGCAGGTCCCAAACACCGGGGAGCTGTTTTTT. This sequence encodes CASSPSQVPNTGELFF.

The chain carries TRBV4-2 and TRBJ1-3; perhaps TRBD1 as D (6 bases). V dropped 1 base and J dropped 1 base, with 8 bases sitting between them. CDR3 length equals 15 residues. The germline V gene has CDR1 LGHNA and CDR2 YNFKEQ. CDR3 coding DNA: TGTGCCAGCAGCCAAGTACAGGGTTCTGGAAACACCATATATTTT. Amino acids: CASSQVQGSGNTIYF.

The rearrangement uses TRBV9 and TRBJ1-3; TRBD1 matches 9 bases. The CDR3 runs 16 residues. Germline CDR1 SGDLS, CDR2 YYNGEE. V was pared by 0 bases and J by 4 bases, with 5 bases of the junction left unmatched. The CDR3 nucleotides read TGTGCCAGCAGCGTAGACAGGGGGCTTTACGGAAACACCATATATTTT. This sequence encodes CASSVDRGLYGNTIYF.

This clone was seen just once. The rearrangement uses TRBV4-1 and TRBJ2-5; D may be TRBD2 (6 bases). Trimming cost V 2 bases and J 4 bases, with 11 bases left between them. This CDR3 has 14 amino acids. CDR1 and CDR2 (germline): MGHRA, YSYEKL. CDR3 residues: CASSQRGLGETQYF. The CDR3, as DNA: TGCGCCAGCAGCCAAAGGGGACTGGGAGAGACCCAGTACTTC.